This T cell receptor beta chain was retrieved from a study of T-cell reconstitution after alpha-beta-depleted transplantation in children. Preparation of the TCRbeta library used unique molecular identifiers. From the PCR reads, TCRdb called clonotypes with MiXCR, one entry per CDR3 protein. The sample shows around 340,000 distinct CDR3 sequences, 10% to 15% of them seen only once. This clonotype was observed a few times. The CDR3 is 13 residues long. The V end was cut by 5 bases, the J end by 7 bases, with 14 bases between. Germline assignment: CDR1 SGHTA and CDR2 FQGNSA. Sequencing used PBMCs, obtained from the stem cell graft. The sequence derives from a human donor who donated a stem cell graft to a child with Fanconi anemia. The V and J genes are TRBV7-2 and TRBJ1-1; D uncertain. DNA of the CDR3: TGTGCCAGCAGCATCCGACCCACGGGTGAAGCTTTCTTT. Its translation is CASSIRPTGEAFF.